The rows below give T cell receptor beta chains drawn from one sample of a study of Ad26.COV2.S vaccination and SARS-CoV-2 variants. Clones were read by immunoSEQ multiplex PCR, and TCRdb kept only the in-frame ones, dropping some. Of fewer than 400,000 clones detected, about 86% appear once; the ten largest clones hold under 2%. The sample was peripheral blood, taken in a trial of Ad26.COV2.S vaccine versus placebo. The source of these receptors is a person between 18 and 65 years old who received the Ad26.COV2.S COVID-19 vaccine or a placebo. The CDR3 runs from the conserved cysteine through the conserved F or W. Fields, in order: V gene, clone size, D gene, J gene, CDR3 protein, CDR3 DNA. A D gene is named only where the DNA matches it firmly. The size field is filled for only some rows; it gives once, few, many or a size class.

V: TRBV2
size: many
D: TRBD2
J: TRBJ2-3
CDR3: CASSGGLAGGTDTQYF
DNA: TGTGCCAGCAGTGGGGGACTAGCGGGGGGCACAGATACGCAGTATTTT

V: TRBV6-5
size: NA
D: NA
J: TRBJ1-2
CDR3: CASSYSGRGNGYTF
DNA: TGTGCCAGCAGTTACTCGGGCAGGGGAAATGGCTACACCTTC

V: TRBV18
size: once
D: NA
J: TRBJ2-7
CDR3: CASSLGGEQYF
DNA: TGTGCCAGCTCACTAGGGGGGGAGCAGTACTTC

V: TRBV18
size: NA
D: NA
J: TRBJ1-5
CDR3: CASSPPGGGPQPQHF
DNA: TGTGCCAGCTCACCACCGGGGGGGGGCCCTCAGCCCCAGCATTTT

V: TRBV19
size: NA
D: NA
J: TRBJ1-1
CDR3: CASVGQVNLGAFF
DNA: TGTGCCAGTGTCGGTCAGGTTAACTTGGGGGCTTTCTTT

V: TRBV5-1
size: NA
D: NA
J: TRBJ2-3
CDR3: CASSGGGRDTQYF
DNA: TGCGCCAGCAGTGGTGGTGGGAGAGATACGCAGTATTTT

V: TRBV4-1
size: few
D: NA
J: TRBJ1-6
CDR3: CASSQLRAHNSPLHF
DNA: TGCGCCAGCAGCCAACTCAGGGCCCATAATTCACCCCTCCACTTT

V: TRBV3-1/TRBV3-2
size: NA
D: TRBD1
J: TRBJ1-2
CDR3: CATSFGTAFYGYTF
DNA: TGTGCCACCTCCTTTGGGACAGCTTTTTATGGCTACACCTTC

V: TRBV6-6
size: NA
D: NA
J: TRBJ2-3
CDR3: CASNRDGLDTQYF
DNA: TGTGCCAGCAACCGGGACGGACTAGATACGCAGTATTTT

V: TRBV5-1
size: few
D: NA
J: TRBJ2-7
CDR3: CASSLEGGTYEQYF
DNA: TGCGCCAGCAGCTTGGAGGGGGGAACCTACGAGCAGTACTTC

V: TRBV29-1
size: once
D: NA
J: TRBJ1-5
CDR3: CSVGGDQPQHF
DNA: TGCAGCGTTGGAGGGGATCAGCCCCAGCATTTT

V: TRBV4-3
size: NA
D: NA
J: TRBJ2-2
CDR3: CASSQASGGWTGELFF
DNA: TGCGCCAGCAGCCAAGCGTCGGGGGGCTGGACCGGGGAGCTGTTTTTT

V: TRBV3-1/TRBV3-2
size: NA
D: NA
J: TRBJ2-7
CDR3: CASSQGGEQYF
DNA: TGTGCCAGCAGCCAAGGGGGGGAGCAGTACTTC

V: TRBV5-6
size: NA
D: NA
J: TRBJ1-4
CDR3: CATGRLSDEKLFF
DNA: TGTGCCACCGGACGGTTATCAGATGAAAAACTGTTTTTT

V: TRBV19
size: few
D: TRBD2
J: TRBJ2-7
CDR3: CASSIGGGTYEQYF
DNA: TGTGCCAGTAGTATAGGCGGGGGAACCTACGAGCAGTACTTC

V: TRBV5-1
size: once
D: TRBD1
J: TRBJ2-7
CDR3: CASSTRQGGYEQYF
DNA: TGCGCCAGCAGCACAAGACAGGGTGGGTACGAGCAGTACTTC

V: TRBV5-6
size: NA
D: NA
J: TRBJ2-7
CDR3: CASSLVVGPKSSYEQYF
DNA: TGTGCCAGCAGCTTGGTAGTGGGCCCGAAATCTTCCTACGAGCAGTACTTC

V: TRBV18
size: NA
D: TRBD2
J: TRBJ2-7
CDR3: CASSPKAGGPGEQYF
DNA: TGTGCCAGCTCACCAAAAGCGGGGGGGCCGGGTGAGCAGTACTTC

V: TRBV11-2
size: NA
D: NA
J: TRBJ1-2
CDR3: CASSTGTYGYTF
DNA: TGTGCCAGCAGCACGGGAACCTATGGCTACACCTTC

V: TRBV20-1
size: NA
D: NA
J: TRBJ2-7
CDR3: CSASGKSLIEQYF
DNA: TGCAGTGCTAGTGGCAAAAGCCTTATAGAGCAGTACTTC

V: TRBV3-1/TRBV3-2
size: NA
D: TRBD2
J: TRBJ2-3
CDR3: CASSQKSGGPGDTQYF
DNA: TGTGCCAGCAGCCAAAAAAGCGGGGGGCCGGGAGATACGCAGTATTTT

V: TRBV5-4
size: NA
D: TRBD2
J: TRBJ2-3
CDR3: CASSLGTRKGTTDTQYF
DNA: TGTGCCAGCAGCTTGGGGACTAGGAAAGGGACCACAGATACGCAGTATTTT

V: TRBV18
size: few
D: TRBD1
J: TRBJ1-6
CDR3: CASSSTGGKNSPLHF
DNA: TGTGCCAGCTCATCAACAGGGGGTAAGAATTCACCCCTCCACTTT

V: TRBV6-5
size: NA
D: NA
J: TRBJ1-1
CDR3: CASSYSMAGLNTEAFF
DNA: TGTGCCAGCAGTTACTCGATGGCCGGCCTCAACACTGAAGCTTTCTTT

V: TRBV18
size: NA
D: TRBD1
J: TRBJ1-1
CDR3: CASSPGTENTEAFF
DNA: TGTGCCAGCTCTCCTGGGACAGAGAACACTGAAGCTTTCTTT

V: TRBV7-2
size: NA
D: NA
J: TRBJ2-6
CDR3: CASSLGHSGANVLTF
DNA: TGTGCCAGCAGCTTGGGACACTCTGGGGCCAACGTCCTGACTTTC

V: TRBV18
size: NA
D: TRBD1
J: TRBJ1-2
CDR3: CASSPNRGSVSSYTF
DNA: TGTGCCAGCTCACCGAACAGGGGGAGCGTTAGTAGCTACACCTTC

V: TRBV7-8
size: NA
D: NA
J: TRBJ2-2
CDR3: CASSLVAKGTGELFF
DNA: TGTGCCAGCAGCTTAGTAGCTAAGGGCACCGGGGAGCTGTTTTTT

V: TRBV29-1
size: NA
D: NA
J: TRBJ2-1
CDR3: CSVDRRSSYNEQFF
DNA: TGCAGCGTTGATAGGCGGAGCTCCTACAATGAGCAGTTCTTC

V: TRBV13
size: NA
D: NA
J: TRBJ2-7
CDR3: CASSLGQGPYEQYF
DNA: TGTGCCAGCAGCTTAGGCCAGGGACCCTACGAGCAGTACTTC

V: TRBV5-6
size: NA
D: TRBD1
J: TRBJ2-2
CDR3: CASSSDRGGTGELFF
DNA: TGTGCCAGCAGTTCCGACAGGGGGGGCACCGGGGAGCTGTTTTTT

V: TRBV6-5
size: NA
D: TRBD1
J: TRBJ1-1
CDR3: CASTEQGFSTEAFF
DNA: TGTGCCAGCACCGAACAGGGGTTTAGCACTGAAGCTTTCTTT

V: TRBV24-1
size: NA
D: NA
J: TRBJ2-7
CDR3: CATSVEDSSYEQYF
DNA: TGTGCCACCAGTGTTGAGGACTCGTCCTACGAGCAGTACTTC

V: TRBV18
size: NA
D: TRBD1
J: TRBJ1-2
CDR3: CASEQGYYGYTF
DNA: TGTGCCAGCGAACAGGGGTACTATGGCTACACCTTC

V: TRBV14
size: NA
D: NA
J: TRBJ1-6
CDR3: CASSQYPLQGRDHNSPLHF
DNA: TGTGCCAGCAGCCAATACCCCCTACAGGGTCGGGATCATAATTCACCCCTCCACTTT

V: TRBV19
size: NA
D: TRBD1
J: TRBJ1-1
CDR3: CASRTSGTENTEAFF
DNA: TGTGCCAGTAGGACATCCGGGACAGAGAACACTGAAGCTTTCTTT

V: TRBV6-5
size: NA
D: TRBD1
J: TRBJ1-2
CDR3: CASIGQEYYGYTF
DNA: TGTGCCAGCATCGGACAGGAATACTATGGCTACACCTTC

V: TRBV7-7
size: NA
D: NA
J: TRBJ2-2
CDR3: CASSLEGVPGELFF
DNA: TGTGCTAGCAGCTTAGAAGGAGTTCCCGGGGAGCTGTTTTTT

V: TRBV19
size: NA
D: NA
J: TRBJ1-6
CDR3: CASSRDRKGSPLHF
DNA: TGTGCCAGTAGTAGAGACAGGAAAGGTTCACCCCTCCACTTT

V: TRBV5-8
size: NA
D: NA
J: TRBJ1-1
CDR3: CASTFDQGRTEAFF
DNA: TGTGCCAGCACCTTTGACCAGGGAAGGACTGAAGCTTTCTTT

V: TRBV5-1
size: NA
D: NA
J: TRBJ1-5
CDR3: CASSFGGGDQPQHF
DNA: TGCGCCAGCAGCTTTGGGGGAGGCGATCAGCCCCAGCATTTT

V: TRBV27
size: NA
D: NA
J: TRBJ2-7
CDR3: CASSLWGRNSYEQYF
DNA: TGTGCCAGCAGTTTATGGGGCAGAAACTCCTACGAGCAGTACTTC

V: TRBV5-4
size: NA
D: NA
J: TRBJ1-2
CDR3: CASSLSIAANYGYTF
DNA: TGTGCCAGCAGCTTGTCGATTGCAGCTAACTATGGCTACACCTTC

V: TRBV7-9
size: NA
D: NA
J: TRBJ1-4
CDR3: CASSERLSEEKLFF
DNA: TGTGCCAGCAGCGAGCGTCTCTCCGAGGAAAAACTGTTTTTT

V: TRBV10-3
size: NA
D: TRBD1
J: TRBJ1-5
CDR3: CAIQKDRENQPQHF
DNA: TGTGCCATCCAGAAGGACAGGGAAAATCAGCCCCAGCATTTT

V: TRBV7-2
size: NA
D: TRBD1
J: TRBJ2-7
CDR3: CASSWTGGTYEQYF
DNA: TGTGCCAGCAGCTGGACAGGGGGCACATACGAGCAGTACTTC